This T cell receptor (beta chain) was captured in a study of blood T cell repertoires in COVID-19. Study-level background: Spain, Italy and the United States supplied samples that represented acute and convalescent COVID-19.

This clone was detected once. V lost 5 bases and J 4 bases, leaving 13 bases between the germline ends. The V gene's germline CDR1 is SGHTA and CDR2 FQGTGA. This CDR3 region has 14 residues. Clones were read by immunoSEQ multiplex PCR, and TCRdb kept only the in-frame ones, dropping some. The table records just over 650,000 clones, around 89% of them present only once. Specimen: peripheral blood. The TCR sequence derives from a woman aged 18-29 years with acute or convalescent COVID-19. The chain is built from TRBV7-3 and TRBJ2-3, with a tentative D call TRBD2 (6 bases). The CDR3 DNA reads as TGTGCCAGCAGCCCAACTCGACTAGCAGATACGCAGTATTTT. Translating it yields CASSPTRLADTQYF.